A single sample gave rise to the 12 T cell receptor beta chains below, sequenced in a study of blood T cell repertoires in COVID-19. Method: immunoSEQ multiplex PCR; TCRdb's copy keeps in-frame clones and lacks some. The sample comprises more than 250,000 clones, about nine tenths of which are singletons, and 1% rests with the top ten. The sample taken for sequencing was peripheral blood. The origin of the receptors is a man over 45 with active or convalescent COVID-19.

This clone was counted a single time. The V call is TRBV19, the J call TRBJ2-6, with 7 bases lining up with TRBD1. The germline V gene has CDR1 LNHDA and CDR2 SQIVND (reference sequence). The J segment lost 2 bases and the V segment lost 4 bases, leaving 2 bases of the junction unmatched. The CDR3 extends over 15 amino acids. CDR3 sequence: CASSTDRAGANVLTF. The CDR3 nucleotides are TGTGCCAGTAGTACCGACAGGGCTGGGGCCAACGTCCTGACTTTC.

Here the CDR3 reads CATSDLVGGNTGELFF. The CDR3 nucleotides read TGTGCCACCAGTGATTTGGTGGGGGGGAACACCGGGGAGCTGTTTTTT. J is TRBJ2-2 and V is TRBV24-1, with D possibly being TRBD2 (6 bases). The CDR3 length is 16 residues. Germline loops: CDR1 KGHDR, CDR2 SFDVKD. V was shortened by 0 bases and J by 1 base, with 8 bases between the two germline ends.

This chain links TRBV5-4 with TRBJ2-5, with D possibly being TRBD1 (5 bases). This CDR3 is built from 13 residues. V was cut by 0 bases and J by 7 bases, with 10 bases left in between. Germline V gene sequence: CDR1 SGHNT, CDR2 YYREEE (reference sequence). The CDR3 nucleotides read TGTGCCAGCAGCTTGGGCCAGGGCGGGACCCAGTACTTC. This sequence encodes CASSLGQGGTQYF.

The V call is TRBV7-9, the J call TRBJ1-2; 9 bases map to TRBD1. Germline V gives CDR1 SEHNR, CDR2 FQNEAQ (reference sequence). The CDR3 length is 13 residues. With V trimmed by 5 bases and J by 6 bases, 4 bases remained unmatched. CDR3 sequence reads: CASSAGQGNGYTF. The CDR3 DNA is TGTGCCAGCAGCGCGGGACAGGGAAATGGCTACACCTTC.

The rearrangement joins TRBV5-1 to TRBJ1-1, with D perhaps matching TRBD1 (6 bases). Germline V CDR1 and CDR2: SGHRS, YFSETQ. Trimming removed 0 bases at V and 4 bases at J, with 13 bases between. The length of the CDR3 is 15 residues. CDR3 residues: CASSLALIGGTEAFF. In DNA, the CDR3 is TGCGCCAGCAGCTTGGCGCTTATAGGGGGCACTGAAGCTTTCTTT.

This chain links TRBV28 with TRBJ1-5; 8 bases map to TRBD1. With 5 bases clipped from V and 4 bases from J, the junction kept 1 base outside the gene matches. This CDR3 has 13 residues. Germline lookup yields CDR1 MDHEN and CDR2 SYDVKM. CDR3 sequence (DNA): TGTGCCAGCAGTGGACAGGGTAATCAGCCCCAGCATTTT. Its protein product is CASSGQGNQPQHF.

The V call is TRBV18, the J call TRBJ1-2; 9 positions agree with TRBD1. Germline lookup yields CDR1 KGHSH and CDR2 LQKENI. The ends lost 4 bases at V and 2 bases at J; junction bases unmatched: 2. The CDR3 is made up of 14 amino acids. This CDR3 reads CASSLGTGNYGYTF. CDR3 nucleotide sequence: TGTGCCAGCTCACTCGGGACAGGGAACTATGGCTACACCTTC.

The rearrangement uses TRBV28 and TRBJ2-1; the D is unclear. V gave up 1 base and J gave up 5 bases, with 9 bases separating them. The germline CDR1 and CDR2 sequences are MDHEN and SYDVKM. The CDR3 totals 14 residues. CDR3 sequence (DNA): TGTGCCAGCAGTTTATCGCAGGCCCACAATGAGCAGTTCTTC. Its translation is CASSLSQAHNEQFF.

V usage is TRBV28 and J usage is TRBJ1-4; TRBD1 might be the D (5 bases). Germline V gene lookup returns CDR1 MDHEN and CDR2 SYDVKM. Trimming shortened V by 5 bases and J by 6 bases, and 10 bases separated the two germline ends. The CDR3 covers 13 residues. In DNA, the CDR3 is TGTGCCAGCAGTCAGGGAGGTGATGAAAAACTGTTTTTT. This translates into CASSQGGDEKLFF.

The chain recombines TRBV18 with TRBJ2-3; D perhaps matches TRBD2 (6 bases). The V end was cut by 3 bases, the J end by 2 bases, with 15 bases between. The CDR3 consists of 16 residues. Germline CDR1 is KGHSH and CDR2 is LQKENI. The CDR3 DNA is TGTGCCAGCTCACCGATGACTTGGCGGGACACAGATACGCAGTATTTT. Its translation is CASSPMTWRDTDTQYF.

The J gene is TRBJ1-5, the V gene TRBV7-9; D gene uncertain. This CDR3 comprises 13 residues. V lost 2 bases, J lost 4 bases, and 6 bases lay in between. Germline-derived CDR1 and CDR2 are SEHNR and FQNEAQ (reference sequence). The CDR3 spells CASSLRTNQPQHF. The DNA of the CDR3 is TGTGCCAGCAGCTTACGGACTAATCAGCCCCAGCATTTT. Looking up the rest from reference TRBV7-9 and TRBJ1-5 gives the full variable domain: DTGVSQNPRHKITKRGQNVTFRCDPISEHNRLYWYRQTLGQGPEFLTYFQNEAQLEKSRLLSDRFSAERPKGSFSTLEIQRTEQGDSAMYLCASSLRTNQPQHFGDGTRLSIL.

The rearrangement joins TRBV5-1 to TRBJ2-4, with a possible D match to TRBD2 (5 bases). Trimming removed 0 bases at V and 7 bases at J, with 14 bases between. The CDR3 is 15 amino acids. Germline lookup yields CDR1 SGHRS and CDR2 YFSETQ. The CDR3 is CASSLEAGIVNIQYF. Here the CDR3 DNA reads TGCGCCAGCAGCTTGGAGGCCGGGATTGTGAACATTCAGTACTTC.